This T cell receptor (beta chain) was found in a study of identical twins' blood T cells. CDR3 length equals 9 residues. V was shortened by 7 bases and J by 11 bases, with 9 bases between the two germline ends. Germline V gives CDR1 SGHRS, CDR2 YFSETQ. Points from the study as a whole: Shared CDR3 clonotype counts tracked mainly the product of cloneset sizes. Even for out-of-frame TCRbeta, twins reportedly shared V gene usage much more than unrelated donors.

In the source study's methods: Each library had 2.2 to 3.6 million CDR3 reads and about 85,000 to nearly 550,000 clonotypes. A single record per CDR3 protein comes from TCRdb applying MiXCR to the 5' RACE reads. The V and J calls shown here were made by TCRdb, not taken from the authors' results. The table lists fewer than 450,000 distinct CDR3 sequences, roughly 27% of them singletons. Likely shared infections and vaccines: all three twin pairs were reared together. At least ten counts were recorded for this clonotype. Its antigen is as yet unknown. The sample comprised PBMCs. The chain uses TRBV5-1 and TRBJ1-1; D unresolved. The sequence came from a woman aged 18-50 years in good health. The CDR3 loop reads CASPTNAFF. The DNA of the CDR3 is TGCGCCAGCCCAACCAATGCTTTCTTT.